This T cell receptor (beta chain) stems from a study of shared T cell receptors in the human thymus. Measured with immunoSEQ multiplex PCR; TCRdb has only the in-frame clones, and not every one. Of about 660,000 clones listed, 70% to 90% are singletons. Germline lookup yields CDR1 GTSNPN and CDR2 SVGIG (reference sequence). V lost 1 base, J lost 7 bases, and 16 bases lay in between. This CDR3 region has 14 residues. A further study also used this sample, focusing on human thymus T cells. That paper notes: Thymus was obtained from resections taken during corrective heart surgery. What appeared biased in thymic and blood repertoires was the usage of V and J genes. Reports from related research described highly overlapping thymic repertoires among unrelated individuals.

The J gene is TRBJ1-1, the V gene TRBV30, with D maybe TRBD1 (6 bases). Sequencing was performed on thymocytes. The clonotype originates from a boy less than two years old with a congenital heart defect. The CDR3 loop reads CAWSAQWGLGEAFF. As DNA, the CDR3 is TGTGCCTGGAGTGCCCAATGGGGGCTTGGTGAAGCTTTCTTT.